These T cell receptor beta chains were read from a single sample in a study of T cell repertoires in cytomegalovirus infection. TCRdb reprocessed the reads with MiXCR, giving one entry per CDR3 protein. This repertoire shows fewer than 300,000 distinct CDR3 sequences, roughly 25% found once; its top ten account for over 11%. The sequencing sample was made of PBMCs. The source is a human donor in good health (CMV status not recorded). Some clones in this sample may be carry-over from other donors' samples. The CDR3 runs from the conserved cysteine through the conserved F or W. The order of the fields is J gene, clone size, D gene, V gene, CDR3 DNA, CDR3 protein. The D gene is left open where the match is weak. Rows may omit the clone size; those that give it use once, few, many or a size class.

j_gene: TRBJ2-7; abundance: .; d_gene: .; v_gene: TRBV29-1; CDR3nt: TGCAGCGTTAAAGCGCAGGCAGGCTACGAGCAGTACTTC; CDR3aa: CSVKAQAGYEQYF
j_gene: TRBJ1-5; abundance: once; d_gene: .; v_gene: TRBV28; CDR3nt: TGTGCCAGCAGTCCCACTGTTAGCAATCAGCCCCAGCATTTT; CDR3aa: CASSPTVSNQPQHF
j_gene: TRBJ1-5; abundance: .; d_gene: .; v_gene: TRBV28; CDR3nt: TGTGCCAGCAGTTTACCTGACAGAGGTTATAGCAATCAGCCCCAGCATTTT; CDR3aa: CASSLPDRGYSNQPQHF
j_gene: TRBJ1-2; abundance: .; d_gene: TRBD1; v_gene: TRBV12-3/TRBV12-4; CDR3nt: TGTGCCAGCAGTTTTTCCCGACAGGGGCAGTCGGGCTACACCTTC; CDR3aa: CASSFSRQGQSGYTF
j_gene: TRBJ2-7; abundance: .; d_gene: .; v_gene: TRBV12-3/TRBV12-4; CDR3nt: TGTGCCAGCAGTTTAGGAGGGGACCTGTCATCTGAGCAGTACTTC; CDR3aa: CASSLGGDLSSEQYF
j_gene: TRBJ2-1; abundance: few; d_gene: TRBD2; v_gene: TRBV19; CDR3nt: TGTGCCAGTACTACCCAGCGGGAGGGCCTCTACAATGAGCAGTTCTTC; CDR3aa: CASTTQREGLYNEQFF
j_gene: TRBJ1-5; abundance: .; d_gene: TRBD1; v_gene: TRBV7-2; CDR3nt: TGTGCCAGCAGCTCGGACAGGGGACATAGCAATCAGCCCCAGCATTTT; CDR3aa: CASSSDRGHSNQPQHF
j_gene: TRBJ2-1; abundance: .; d_gene: .; v_gene: TRBV2; CDR3nt: TGTGCCAGCAGTGGGGGGGCAGCGGTTTACAATGAGCAGTTCTTC; CDR3aa: CASSGGAAVYNEQFF
j_gene: TRBJ1-4; abundance: once; d_gene: .; v_gene: TRBV7-8; CDR3nt: TGTGCCAGCAGCTCAGAGGGGGAAAAACTGTTTTTT; CDR3aa: CASSSEGEKLFF
j_gene: TRBJ2-5; abundance: .; d_gene: .; v_gene: TRBV11-2; CDR3nt: TGTGCCAGCAGCTTAGGGACGCGGGCGGAAGAGACCCAGTACTTC; CDR3aa: CASSLGTRAEETQYF
j_gene: TRBJ2-1; abundance: .; d_gene: .; v_gene: TRBV27; CDR3nt: TGTGCCAGCAGTTTATACGGCGGGGCAAAACGTTACAATGAGCAGTTCTTC; CDR3aa: CASSLYGGAKRYNEQFF
j_gene: TRBJ2-1; abundance: once; d_gene: .; v_gene: TRBV20-1; CDR3nt: TGCAGTGCTAGAAATTCGGCGGTGAGCTCCTACAATGAGCAGTTCTTC; CDR3aa: CSARNSAVSSYNEQFF
j_gene: TRBJ2-3; abundance: few; d_gene: .; v_gene: TRBV2; CDR3nt: TGTGCCAGCAAGTTTGGGGGGTCTCGGGATACGCAGTATTTT; CDR3aa: CASKFGGSRDTQYF
j_gene: TRBJ1-4; abundance: many; d_gene: .; v_gene: TRBV7-2; CDR3nt: TGTGCCAGCAGCTTAGAATCCAGGCGAAATGAAAAACTGTTTTTT; CDR3aa: CASSLESRRNEKLFF
j_gene: TRBJ2-4; abundance: few; d_gene: TRBD1; v_gene: TRBV5-1; CDR3nt: TGCGCCAGCAGCTTAACCACAGGGGGCGCAGCCAAAAACATTCAGTACTTC; CDR3aa: CASSLTTGGAAKNIQYF
j_gene: TRBJ2-5; abundance: .; d_gene: TRBD1; v_gene: TRBV7-9; CDR3nt: TGTGCCAGCAGCCCGGGACAGGGTCGGGCATCGGAGACCCAGTACTTC; CDR3aa: CASSPGQGRASETQYF
j_gene: TRBJ2-1; abundance: .; d_gene: .; v_gene: TRBV12-3/TRBV12-4; CDR3nt: TGTGCCAGCAGCGGTCGGACGGCGGGTGACTACAATGAGCAGTTCTTC; CDR3aa: CASSGRTAGDYNEQFF
j_gene: TRBJ2-7; abundance: .; d_gene: .; v_gene: TRBV28; CDR3nt: TGTGCCAGCAGTCCCCCCGGGACGGGTTCGTGGGAGCAGTACTTC; CDR3aa: CASSPPGTGSWEQYF
j_gene: TRBJ2-5; abundance: few; d_gene: .; v_gene: TRBV12-3/TRBV12-4; CDR3nt: TGTGCCAGCAGTTTGGTGTCGGGGGGCCTCGGGACCCAGTACTTC; CDR3aa: CASSLVSGGLGTQYF
j_gene: TRBJ2-7; abundance: many; d_gene: TRBD1; v_gene: TRBV7-2; CDR3nt: TGTGCCAGCAGCCCCGGGACAGGGAACTACGAGCAGTACTTC; CDR3aa: CASSPGTGNYEQYF
j_gene: TRBJ2-7; abundance: many; d_gene: TRBD2; v_gene: TRBV7-2; CDR3nt: TGTGCCAGCAGTCCCCAAGCGGGAGAATTCTACGAGCAGTACTTC; CDR3aa: CASSPQAGEFYEQYF
j_gene: TRBJ2-7; abundance: .; d_gene: .; v_gene: TRBV5-6; CDR3nt: TGTGCCAGCAGCTTTACAGGGTCCTACGAGCAGTACTTC; CDR3aa: CASSFTGSYEQYF
j_gene: TRBJ1-5; abundance: .; d_gene: TRBD1; v_gene: TRBV28; CDR3nt: TGTGCCAGCAGTTTCGCAGGGGGAGTCAATCAGCCCCAGCATTTT; CDR3aa: CASSFAGGVNQPQHF
j_gene: TRBJ1-5; abundance: once; d_gene: .; v_gene: TRBV6-5; CDR3nt: TGTGCCAGCCGTGGCCGGGGGAGCAATCAGCCCCAGCATTTT; CDR3aa: CASRGRGSNQPQHF
j_gene: TRBJ1-1; abundance: .; d_gene: .; v_gene: TRBV5-1; CDR3nt: TGCGCCAGCAGCTTGGAGGGACGGTACAAAGCTTTCTTT; CDR3aa: CASSLEGRYKAFF
j_gene: TRBJ2-2; abundance: many; d_gene: .; v_gene: TRBV7-2; CDR3nt: TGTGCCAGTCGTCCGATGGGCAGGCGAACCGGGGAGCTGTTTTTT; CDR3aa: CASRPMGRRTGELFF
j_gene: TRBJ2-7; abundance: .; d_gene: .; v_gene: TRBV3-1; CDR3nt: TGTGCCAGCAGCCAACAGGGCCGCGGGACCTACGAGCAGTACTTC; CDR3aa: CASSQQGRGTYEQYF
j_gene: TRBJ2-1; abundance: many; d_gene: .; v_gene: TRBV7-2; CDR3nt: TGTGCCAGCAGCTCAGGGGCCCTATTCTTATCCTACAATGAGCAGTTCTTC; CDR3aa: CASSSGALFLSYNEQFF
j_gene: TRBJ1-2; abundance: .; d_gene: .; v_gene: TRBV28; CDR3nt: TGTGCCAGCAGTATAGCAGACTATGGCTACACCTTC; CDR3aa: CASSIADYGYTF
j_gene: TRBJ1-2; abundance: once; d_gene: TRBD1; v_gene: TRBV6-6; CDR3nt: TGTGCCAGCAGAACAGGGGAGGGCTACACCTTC; CDR3aa: CASRTGEGYTF
j_gene: TRBJ2-7; abundance: .; d_gene: .; v_gene: TRBV20-1; CDR3nt: TGCAGTGCTAGAGATCTGGCTGTTACCTACGAGCAGTACTTC; CDR3aa: CSARDLAVTYEQYF
j_gene: TRBJ2-7; abundance: many; d_gene: TRBD2; v_gene: TRBV7-2; CDR3nt: TGTGCCAGCAGCTTGACTAGCGGATCCTCCTACGAGCAGTACTTC; CDR3aa: CASSLTSGSSYEQYF
j_gene: TRBJ1-5; abundance: .; d_gene: TRBD1; v_gene: TRBV27; CDR3nt: TGTGCCAGCAGTCCCCGGACAGGTTTGGCCGTCCGATCCAATCAGCCCCAGCATTTT; CDR3aa: CASSPRTGLAVRSNQPQHF
j_gene: TRBJ2-1; abundance: many; d_gene: TRBD2; v_gene: TRBV7-2; CDR3nt: TGTGCCAGCAGCCTTTGGACTAGCGGTACAGGGAATGAGCAGTTCTTC; CDR3aa: CASSLWTSGTGNEQFF
j_gene: TRBJ2-6; abundance: few; d_gene: TRBD1; v_gene: TRBV6-5; CDR3nt: TGTGCCAGCACCACCGGGACAGGGTCCAACGTCCTGACTTTC; CDR3aa: CASTTGTGSNVLTF
j_gene: TRBJ1-1; abundance: .; d_gene: .; v_gene: TRBV5-1; CDR3nt: TGCGCCAGCAGCTTGGTGGGGACGAACACTGAAGCTTTCTTT; CDR3aa: CASSLVGTNTEAFF
j_gene: TRBJ2-1; abundance: .; d_gene: .; v_gene: TRBV5-8; CDR3nt: TGTGCCAGCAGCACCACACAGTTCTCCTACAATGAGCAGTTCTTC; CDR3aa: CASSTTQFSYNEQFF
j_gene: TRBJ1-5; abundance: few; d_gene: .; v_gene: TRBV28; CDR3nt: TGTGCCAGCAGGCTAGGAAGGTCCCGTAGCAATCAGCCCCAGCATTTT; CDR3aa: CASRLGRSRSNQPQHF
j_gene: TRBJ1-5; abundance: few; d_gene: .; v_gene: TRBV7-6; CDR3nt: TGTGCCAGCAGCTTAGCCTCAGGGGCGAATCAGCCCCAGCATTTT; CDR3aa: CASSLASGANQPQHF
j_gene: TRBJ2-1; abundance: .; d_gene: TRBD2; v_gene: TRBV4-1; CDR3nt: TGCGCCAGCAGCCAAGAAGCCCCCCTAGCGGGAGCCTACAATGAGCAGTTCTTC; CDR3aa: CASSQEAPLAGAYNEQFF
j_gene: TRBJ2-7; abundance: few; d_gene: .; v_gene: TRBV12-3/TRBV12-4; CDR3nt: TGTGCCAGCAGTTTATATGCAGGGAGCTCCTACGAGCAGTACTTC; CDR3aa: CASSLYAGSSYEQYF
j_gene: TRBJ1-2; abundance: .; d_gene: .; v_gene: TRBV28; CDR3nt: TGTGCCAGCAGTTTAGTACAGGGTCTGTATGGCTACACCTTC; CDR3aa: CASSLVQGLYGYTF
j_gene: TRBJ2-7; abundance: .; d_gene: .; v_gene: TRBV7-2; CDR3nt: TGTGCCAGCACCGCCAGGGATTACGAGCAGTACTTC; CDR3aa: CASTARDYEQYF
j_gene: TRBJ2-2; abundance: many; d_gene: .; v_gene: TRBV5-5; CDR3nt: TGTGCCAGTGATTTGGGCACCGGGGAGCTGTTTTTT; CDR3aa: CASDLGTGELFF
j_gene: TRBJ2-1; abundance: .; d_gene: TRBD2; v_gene: TRBV30; CDR3nt: TGTGCCTGGGACTTGACTAGCGGATCCTACAATGAGCAGTTCTTC; CDR3aa: CAWDLTSGSYNEQFF
j_gene: TRBJ2-7; abundance: many; d_gene: TRBD2; v_gene: TRBV7-2; CDR3nt: TGTGCCAGCACTGACGTGGCGGGAGGGACCGAGCAGTACTTC; CDR3aa: CASTDVAGGTEQYF
j_gene: TRBJ1-1; abundance: few; d_gene: .; v_gene: TRBV19; CDR3nt: TGTGCCAGTAAAGCGGTCGAGAACACTGAAGCTTTCTTT; CDR3aa: CASKAVENTEAFF
j_gene: TRBJ1-1; abundance: many; d_gene: TRBD1; v_gene: TRBV7-2; CDR3nt: TGTGCCAGCAGTAGGGACAGGGGTGGCACTGAAGCTTTCTTT; CDR3aa: CASSRDRGGTEAFF
j_gene: TRBJ1-5; abundance: few; d_gene: .; v_gene: TRBV4-2; CDR3nt: TGTGCCAGCAGCCAAGATTGGCGCGCGAATCAGCCCCAGCATTTT; CDR3aa: CASSQDWRANQPQHF
j_gene: TRBJ1-6; abundance: .; d_gene: TRBD1; v_gene: TRBV18; CDR3nt: TGTGCCAGCTCACCACCGCCCGGGACAGGGGGTCGTTTTGATTCACCCCTCCACTTT; CDR3aa: CASSPPPGTGGRFDSPLHF